The 13 T cell receptor beta chains in this list originate from one sample, sequenced in a study of TIL therapy for anti-PD-1-resistant metastatic lung cancer. The time point was: pre-treatment sample, taken before nivolumab and TIL therapy. The tumor samples were excised metastases, mostly pleural nodules or supraclavicular lymph nodes. The libraries were made with immunoSEQ v3. TCRdb's copy holds only in-frame clones and misses some; the assay was immunoSEQ multiplex PCR. The repertoire includes 25,000 to 30,000 clones, roughly 63% of them detected once, and 15% to 20% sits in the top ten. Sequenced here: tumor tissue, sampled at baseline. The receptors originated from a woman aged 30 to 85 with non-small cell lung cancer.

The chain has TRBV30 and TRBJ1-1; D unclear. Trimming left V 0 bases short and J 1 base short, with 9 bases between. The CDR3 has 14 amino acids. Germline loops: CDR1 GTSNPN, CDR2 SVGIG (reference sequence). In nucleotides, the CDR3 is TGTGCCTGGAGTGTGTGGGGAGCGAACACTGAAGCTTTCTTT. Its protein is CAWSVWGANTEAFF.

This clone has just a few counts. The genes are TRBV6-5 and TRBJ2-7; perhaps TRBD1 as D (6 bases). This CDR3 is built from 12 residues. Germline V lookup: CDR1 MNHEY, CDR2 SVGAGI. Trimming stripped 10 bases from V and 0 bases from J, with 10 bases between. Written as DNA, the CDR3 is TGTGCCACCCAGGGGAGCTCCTACGAGCAGTACTTC. Protein product: CATQGSSYEQYF.

The chain links TRBV6-1 to TRBJ1-5; D is unresolved. The CDR3 is made up of 15 amino acids. Per the germline V gene, CDR1 is MNHNS and CDR2 is SASEGT. The V gene lost 2 bases and the J gene lost 0 bases, with 8 bases spanning the gap. The CDR3 reads CASSESLGSNQPQHF. In nucleotides, the CDR3 is TGTGCCAGCAGTGAAAGCCTCGGTAGCAATCAGCCCCAGCATTTT.

The chain links TRBV15 to TRBJ1-5; 10 positions agree with TRBD1. Germline assignment: CDR1 LNHNV and CDR2 YYDKDF (reference sequence). The CDR3 covers 18 residues. Germline trimming cut 1 base from V and 3 bases from J; bases unmatched to any gene: 9. CDR3 in amino acids: CATSRGLRTGGDNQPQHF. CDR3 nucleotides: TGTGCCACCAGCAGAGGATTAAGGACAGGGGGTGACAATCAGCCCCAGCATTTT. Using reference TRBV15 and TRBJ1-5 for the parts outside the CDR3, the full variable domain is DAMVIQNPRYQVTQFGKPVTLSCSQTLNHNVMYWYQQKSSQAPKLLFHYYDKDFNNEADTPDNFQSRRPNTSFCFLDIRSPGLGDTAMYLCATSRGLRTGGDNQPQHFGDGTRLSIL.

This clone occurred a few times. CDR3 amino acids: CASSPGQGTEKLFF. The CDR3 coding sequence is TGTGCCAGTAGCCCGGGACAGGGGACTGAAAAACTGTTTTTT. The chain couples TRBV19 to TRBJ1-4, with 10 bases lining up with TRBD1. This CDR3 spans 14 amino acids. The germline CDR1 and CDR2 sequences are LNHDA and SQIVND (reference sequence). The ends lost 6 bases at V and 7 bases at J; junction bases unmatched: 5.

A few counts support this clone. J is TRBJ2-7 and V is TRBV10-1; D gene uncertain. Germline V CDR1 and CDR2: WNHNN, SYGVQD (reference sequence). The CDR3 covers 14 residues. V gave up 5 bases and J gave up 2 bases, with 13 bases separating them. This CDR3 is CASSPLRPPYEQYF. The CDR3 region has the DNA TGCGCCAGCAGTCCCCTCAGACCCCCCTACGAGCAGTACTTC.

The rearrangement uses TRBV19 and TRBJ2-7, with 9 bases aligning to TRBD2. There are 14 residues in the CDR3. The germline gives CDR1 LNHDA, CDR2 SQIVND (reference sequence). V was pared by 8 bases and J by 2 bases, with 7 bases of the junction left unmatched. CDR3 DNA: TGTGCCAGTGATCGACTAGCGGTAGCCTACGAGCAGTACTTC. Translating it yields CASDRLAVAYEQYF.

The chain joins TRBV30 to TRBJ1-5; tentatively, D is TRBD1 (6 bases). CDR1 GTSNPN and CDR2 SVGIG come from the germline V gene (reference sequence). CDR3 size: 13 residues. The V end was cut by 5 bases, the J end by 7 bases, with 15 bases between. The CDR3: CAWGTGARQPQHF. The DNA of the CDR3 is TGTGCCTGGGGGACGGGGGCACGGCAGCCCCAGCATTTT.

The V and J genes are TRBV4-1 and TRBJ1-2; no clear D. This CDR3 region has 13 residues. V lost 0 bases and J lost 5, with 7 bases in between. Germline loops: CDR1 MGHRA, CDR2 YSYEKL. CDR3 nucleotides: TGCGCCAGCAGCCAAGAAGGGATATATGGCTACACCTTC. It codes for CASSQEGIYGYTF.

The chain has TRBV7-8 and TRBJ2-3, with unresolved D. From germline, CDR1 is SGHVS and CDR2 FQNEAQ. V shed 7 bases and J shed 4 bases, with 12 bases lying between them. This CDR3 has 13 residues. CDR3 amino acids: CASNWVGADTQYF. The CDR3 DNA follows: TGTGCCAGCAACTGGGTAGGAGCAGATACGCAGTATTTT.

The V gene is TRBV25-1, the J gene TRBJ2-5, with D maybe TRBD2 (5 bases). Trimming shortened V by 1 base and J by 3 bases, and 12 bases separated the two germline ends. The CDR3 is 15 residues long. The V gene's germline CDR1 is MGHDK and CDR2 SYGVNS. The CDR3 region is CASSEFRGAEETQYF. The CDR3 nucleotides are TGTGCCAGCAGTGAATTTCGGGGTGCGGAAGAGACCCAGTACTTC.

The rearrangement joins TRBV7-9 to TRBJ2-1; D is unresolved. Germline CDR1 SEHNR, CDR2 FQNEAQ (reference sequence). V dropped 5 bases and J dropped 4 bases, with 12 bases sitting between them. This CDR3 contains 14 residues. In DNA form, the CDR3 reads TGTGCCAGCAGCCCCCCACGCCTGTACAATGAGCAGTTCTTC. Translating gives CASSPPRLYNEQFF. Complete variable domain (other parts from reference TRBV7-9 and TRBJ2-1): DTGVSQNPRHKITKRGQNVTFRCDPISEHNRLYWYRQTLGQGPEFLTYFQNEAQLEKSRLLSDRFSAERPKGSFSTLEIQRTEQGDSAMYLCASSPPRLYNEQFFGPGTRLTVL.

The chain has TRBV6-1 and TRBJ1-3, with D unclear. The CDR3 is 15 amino acids. V dropped 2 bases and J dropped 4 bases, with 12 bases sitting between them. The germline V gene encodes CDR1 MNHNS and CDR2 SASEGT. The CDR3 sequence: CASSETSGHGNTIYF. CDR3 sequence (DNA): TGTGCCAGCAGTGAAACGTCCGGCCACGGAAACACCATATATTTT.